The 10 T cell receptor beta chains in this list originate from one sample, sequenced in a study of control samples from healthy donors and cancer patients. This table comes from immunoSEQ multiplex PCR, and its TCRdb copy is limited to in-frame clones, with some not included. The sample includes about 180,000 clones, approximately 90% of them seen just once. The sequenced sample was blood. Receptors were obtained from a man aged 25 to 40 in good health.

The chain links TRBV19 to TRBJ1-5; TRBD1 is a possible D gene (5 bases). In germline, CDR1 is LNHDA, CDR2 SQIVND (reference sequence). The V and J ends lost 7 bases and 6 bases respectively, with 22 bases between them. This CDR3 region has 16 residues. The CDR3 nucleotides read TGTGCCAGTACCGATCAAGGGACCCTTAATTCTCAGCCCCAGCATTTT. Translated: CASTDQGTLNSQPQHF.

To note about this clone: Other nucleotide sequences in the sample specify the same CDR3. The gene calls are TRBV20-1 and TRBJ1-2, with D uncertain. Germline V lookup: CDR1 DFQATT, CDR2 SNEGSKA (reference sequence). V was shortened by 0 bases and J by 7 bases, with 0 bases between the two germline ends. This CDR3 contains 9 residues. The CDR3 DNA reads TGCAGTGCTAGAGATGGCTACACCTTC. Protein sequence: CSARDGYTF.

Concerning this clone itself: Other DNA sequences in this specimen translate into the identical CDR3. The rearrangement links TRBV30 to TRBJ1-4, with unresolved D. The CDR3 length is 11 residues. Trimming left V 0 bases short and J 7 bases short, with 3 bases between. The germline V gene encodes CDR1 GTSNPN and CDR2 SVGIG (reference sequence). CDR3 sequence reads: CAWSVREKLFF. The CDR3 region has the DNA TGTGCCTGGAGTGTACGTGAAAAACTGTTTTTT.

J is TRBJ1-5 and V is TRBV7-2; the match to TRBD1 covers 7 bases. Germline loops: CDR1 SGHTA, CDR2 FQGNSA. With 6 bases clipped from V and 1 base from J, the junction kept 6 bases outside the gene matches. The CDR3 is 15 residues long. The CDR3 DNA reads TGTGCCAGCAGACTCGACAGGGCCAGCAATCAGCCCCAGCATTTT. It is translated as CASRLDRASNQPQHF.

The gene calls are TRBV7-9 and TRBJ1-1; tentative D call: TRBD1 (6 bases). The CDR3 covers 15 residues. V was shortened by 1 base and J by 5 bases, with 14 bases between the two germline ends. Germline V CDR1 and CDR2: SEHNR, FQNEAQ (reference sequence). The CDR3 bases are TGTGCCAGCAGCTTAGGTCCAGGGGTCGTGACTGAAGCTTTCTTT. Translating it yields CASSLGPGVVTEAFF.

The chain uses TRBV28 and TRBJ1-1, with a tentative D call TRBD1 (5 bases). Germline assignment: CDR1 MDHEN and CDR2 SYDVKM. This CDR3 has 13 amino acids. Trimming cost V 4 bases and J 5 bases, with 11 bases left between them. The CDR3: CASSSGHGTEAFF. CDR3 nucleotides: TGTGCCAGCAGTTCCGGACATGGGACTGAAGCTTTCTTT.

The chain has TRBV7-8 and TRBJ2-7; 8 bases map to TRBD1. V lost 4 bases and J lost 2; bases outside the gene matches: 4. Per germline, CDR1 SGHVS and CDR2 FQNEAQ. The CDR3 consists of 14 residues. The CDR3 sequence is CASSSRDRTYEQYF. The CDR3 region has the DNA TGTGCCAGCAGCTCCCGGGACAGGACCTACGAGCAGTACTTC.

The V gene is TRBV6-5, the J gene TRBJ2-5; 12 bases align to TRBD2. Germline loops: CDR1 MNHEY, CDR2 SVGAGI. V lost 4 bases to trimming and J lost 4 bases; unmatched junction nucleotides: 4. The CDR3 runs to 15 residues. The CDR3 coding sequence is TGTGCCAGCAGTTTTTCTAGCGGGAGGGGAGAGACCCAGTACTTC. Its protein product is CASSFSSGRGETQYF.

The chain links TRBV2 to TRBJ1-4; D unresolved. The V gene's germline CDR1 is SNHLY and CDR2 FYNNEI. The length of the CDR3 is 15 residues. Deletions cut 3 bases from V and 2 bases from J, with 10 bases between. In nucleotides, the CDR3 is TGTGCCAGCAGTGATTTTTTAACGACTAATGAAAAACTGTTTTTT. Its translation is CASSDFLTTNEKLFF.

The genes are TRBV5-1 and TRBJ2-7, with 9 bases identical to TRBD1. The junction had 8 bases not matched to a gene; V was cut back by 3 bases and J by 7 bases. The CDR3 length is 14 residues. CDR1 and CDR2 from the germline V gene are SGHRS and YFSETQ. This CDR3 reads CASSYEQGASEQYF. DNA for the CDR3: TGCGCCAGCAGCTATGAACAGGGGGCAAGTGAGCAGTACTTC.